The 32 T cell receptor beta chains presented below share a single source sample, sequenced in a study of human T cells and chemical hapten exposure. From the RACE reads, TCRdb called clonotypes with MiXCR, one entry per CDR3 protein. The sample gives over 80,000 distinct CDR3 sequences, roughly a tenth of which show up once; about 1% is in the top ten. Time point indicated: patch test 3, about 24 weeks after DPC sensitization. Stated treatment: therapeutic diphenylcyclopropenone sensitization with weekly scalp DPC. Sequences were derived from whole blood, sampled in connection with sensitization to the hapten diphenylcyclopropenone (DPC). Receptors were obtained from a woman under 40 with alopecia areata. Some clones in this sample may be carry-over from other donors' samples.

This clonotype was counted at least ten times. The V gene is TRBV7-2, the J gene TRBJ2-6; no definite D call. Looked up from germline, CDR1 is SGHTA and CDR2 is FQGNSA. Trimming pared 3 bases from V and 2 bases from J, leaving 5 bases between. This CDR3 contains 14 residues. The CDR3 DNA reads TGTGCCAGCAGCTTTCAGGCTGGGGCCAACGTCCTGACTTTC. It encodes CASSFQAGANVLTF.

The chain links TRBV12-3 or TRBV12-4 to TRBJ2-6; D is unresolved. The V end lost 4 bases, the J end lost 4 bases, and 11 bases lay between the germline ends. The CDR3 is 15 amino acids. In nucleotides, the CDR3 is TGTGCCAGCAGTTACCGAGTCGCCGGGGCCAACGTCCTGACTTTC. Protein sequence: CASSYRVAGANVLTF.

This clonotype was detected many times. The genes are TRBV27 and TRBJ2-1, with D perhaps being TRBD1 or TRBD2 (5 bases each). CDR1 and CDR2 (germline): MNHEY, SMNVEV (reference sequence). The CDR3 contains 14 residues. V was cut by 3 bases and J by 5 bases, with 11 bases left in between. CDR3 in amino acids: CASSLGDPHNEQFF. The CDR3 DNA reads TGTGCCAGCAGTTTGGGGGACCCCCACAATGAGCAGTTCTTC.

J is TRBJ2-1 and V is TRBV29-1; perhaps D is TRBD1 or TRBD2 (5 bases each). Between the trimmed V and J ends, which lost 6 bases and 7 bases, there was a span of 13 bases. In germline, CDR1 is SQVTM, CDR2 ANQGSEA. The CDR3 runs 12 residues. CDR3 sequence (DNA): TGCAGCGTCGGACTGTACAGGAATGAGCAGTTCTTC. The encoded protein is CSVGLYRNEQFF.

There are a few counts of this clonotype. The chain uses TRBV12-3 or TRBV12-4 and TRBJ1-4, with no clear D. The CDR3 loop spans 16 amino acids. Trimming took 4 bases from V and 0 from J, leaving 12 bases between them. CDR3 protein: CASSSPPGATNEKLFF. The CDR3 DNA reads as TGTGCCAGCAGTTCGCCCCCAGGAGCAACTAATGAAAAACTGTTTTTT.

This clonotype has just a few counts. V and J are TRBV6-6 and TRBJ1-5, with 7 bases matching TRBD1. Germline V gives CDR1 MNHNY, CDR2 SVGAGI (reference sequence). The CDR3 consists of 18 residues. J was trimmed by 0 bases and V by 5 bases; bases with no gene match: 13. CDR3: CASSQYDRAGYSNQPQHF. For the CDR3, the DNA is TGTGCCAGCAGTCAATACGACAGGGCCGGGTATAGCAATCAGCCCCAGCATTTT.

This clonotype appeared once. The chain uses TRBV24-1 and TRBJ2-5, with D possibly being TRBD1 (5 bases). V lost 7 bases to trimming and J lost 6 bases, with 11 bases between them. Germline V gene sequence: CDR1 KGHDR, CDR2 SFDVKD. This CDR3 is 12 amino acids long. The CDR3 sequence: CATSAGLQTQYF. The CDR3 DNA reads TGTGCCACCAGCGCAGGGCTTCAGACCCAGTACTTC.

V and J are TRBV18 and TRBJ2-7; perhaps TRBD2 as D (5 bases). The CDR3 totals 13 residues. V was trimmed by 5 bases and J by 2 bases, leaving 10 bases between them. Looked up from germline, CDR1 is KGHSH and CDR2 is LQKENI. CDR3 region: CASSSGVTYEQYF. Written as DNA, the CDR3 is TGTGCCAGCTCATCCGGGGTCACCTACGAGCAGTACTTC.

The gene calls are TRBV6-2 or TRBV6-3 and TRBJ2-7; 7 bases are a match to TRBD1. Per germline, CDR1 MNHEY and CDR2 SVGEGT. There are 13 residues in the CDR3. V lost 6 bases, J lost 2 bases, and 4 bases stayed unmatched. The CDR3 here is CASSRDSTYEQYF. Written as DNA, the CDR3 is TGTGCCAGCAGCCGGGACAGCACCTACGAGCAGTACTTC.

The CDR3 protein is CASTRGAGTYNEQFF. The CDR3, as DNA: TGTGCCAGCACCCGTGGGGCAGGAACGTACAATGAGCAGTTCTTC. The chain employs TRBV18 and TRBJ2-1; perhaps TRBD1 as D (5 bases). CDR1 is KGHSH, CDR2 LQKENI, per germline. With 8 bases removed from V and 4 bases from J, the gap between germline ends came to 18 bases. The CDR3 spans 15 residues.

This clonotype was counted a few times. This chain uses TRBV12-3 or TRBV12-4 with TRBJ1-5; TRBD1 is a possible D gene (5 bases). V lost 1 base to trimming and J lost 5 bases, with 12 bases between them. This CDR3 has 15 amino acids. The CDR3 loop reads CASSLDGGLYQPQHF. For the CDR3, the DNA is TGTGCCAGCAGTTTAGATGGGGGTTTGTATCAGCCCCAGCATTTT.

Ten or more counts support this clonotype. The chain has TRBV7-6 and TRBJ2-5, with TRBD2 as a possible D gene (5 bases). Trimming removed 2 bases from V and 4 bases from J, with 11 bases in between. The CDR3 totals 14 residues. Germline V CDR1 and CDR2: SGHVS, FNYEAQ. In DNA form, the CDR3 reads TGTGCCAGCAGCTTACTAAACCGGGGAGAGACCCAGTACTTC. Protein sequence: CASSLLNRGETQYF.

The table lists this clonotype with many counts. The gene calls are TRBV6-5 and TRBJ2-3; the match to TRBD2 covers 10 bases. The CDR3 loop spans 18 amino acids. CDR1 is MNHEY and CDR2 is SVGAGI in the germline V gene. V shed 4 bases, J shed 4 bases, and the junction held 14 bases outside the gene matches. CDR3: CASSWLAPSGSGADTQYF. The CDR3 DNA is TGTGCCAGCAGTTGGCTAGCCCCTAGCGGGAGTGGCGCAGATACGCAGTATTTT.

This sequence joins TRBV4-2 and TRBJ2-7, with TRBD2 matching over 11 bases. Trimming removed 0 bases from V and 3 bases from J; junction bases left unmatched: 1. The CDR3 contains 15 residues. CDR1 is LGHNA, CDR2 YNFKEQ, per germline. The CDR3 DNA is TGTGCCAGCAGCCAAGAACTAGCGGGGGTCTACGAGCAGTACGTC. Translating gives CASSQELAGVYEQYV.

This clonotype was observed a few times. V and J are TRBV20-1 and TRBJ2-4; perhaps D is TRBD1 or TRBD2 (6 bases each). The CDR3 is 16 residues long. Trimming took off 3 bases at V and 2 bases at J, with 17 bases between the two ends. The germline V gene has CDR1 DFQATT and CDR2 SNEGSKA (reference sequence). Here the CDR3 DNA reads TGCAGTGCTAGGAGTTGGGGGCGCGGGACCAAAAACATTCAGTACTTC. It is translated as CSARSWGRGTKNIQYF.

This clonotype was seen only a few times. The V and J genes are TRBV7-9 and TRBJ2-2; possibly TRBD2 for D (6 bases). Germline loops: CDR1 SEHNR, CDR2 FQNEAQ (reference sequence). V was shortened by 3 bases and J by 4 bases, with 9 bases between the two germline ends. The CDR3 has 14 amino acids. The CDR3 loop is CASSLAGSTGELFF. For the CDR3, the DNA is TGTGCCAGCAGCTTGGCCGGGAGCACCGGGGAGCTGTTTTTT.

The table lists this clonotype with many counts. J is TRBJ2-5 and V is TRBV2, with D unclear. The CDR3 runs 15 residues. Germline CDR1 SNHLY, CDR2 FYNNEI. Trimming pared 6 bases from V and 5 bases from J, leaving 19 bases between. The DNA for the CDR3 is TGTGCCAGCAGGAAACGCGAGGCTGGGTCCGAGACCCAGTACTTC. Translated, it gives CASRKREAGSETQYF.

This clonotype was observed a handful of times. The CDR3 bases are TGTGCCAGCAGCCCCGGGACAGGGGCCTACAATGAGCAGTTCTTC. It is translated as CASSPGTGAYNEQFF. The chain uses TRBV14 and TRBJ2-1; the match to TRBD1 covers 10 bases. Germline CDR1 reads SGHDN; CDR2 reads FVKESK. V shed 4 bases, J shed 2 bases, and the junction held 2 bases outside the gene matches. The CDR3 runs to 15 residues. The complete variable domain, with remaining parts taken from reference TRBV14 and TRBJ2-1, reads EAGVTQFPSHSVIEKGQTVTLRCDPISGHDNLYWYRRVMGKEIKFLLHFVKESKQDESGMPNNRFLAERTGGTYSTLKVQPAELEDSGVYFCASSPGTGAYNEQFFGPGTRLTVL.

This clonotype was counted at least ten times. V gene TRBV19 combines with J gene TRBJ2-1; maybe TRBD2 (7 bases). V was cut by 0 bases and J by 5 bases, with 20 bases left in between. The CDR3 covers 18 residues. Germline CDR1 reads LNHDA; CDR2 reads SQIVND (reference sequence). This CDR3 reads CASSIDTLGGRRDNEQFF. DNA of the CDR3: TGTGCCAGTAGTATAGATACTCTGGGGGGGCGCCGGGACAATGAGCAGTTCTTC.

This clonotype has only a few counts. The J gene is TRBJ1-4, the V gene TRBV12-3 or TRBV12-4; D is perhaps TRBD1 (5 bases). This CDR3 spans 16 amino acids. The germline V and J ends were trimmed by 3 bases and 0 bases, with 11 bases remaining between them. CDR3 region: CASSFGQGPTNEKLFF. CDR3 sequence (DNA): TGTGCCAGCAGTTTTGGGCAGGGACCAACTAATGAAAAACTGTTTTTT.

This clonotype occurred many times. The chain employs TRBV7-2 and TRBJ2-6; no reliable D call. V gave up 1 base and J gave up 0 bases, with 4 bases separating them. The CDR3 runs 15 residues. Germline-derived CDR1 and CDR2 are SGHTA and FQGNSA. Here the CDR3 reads CASSLGVSGANVLTF. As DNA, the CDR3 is TGTGCCAGCAGCTTAGGGGTCTCTGGGGCCAACGTCCTGACTTTC.

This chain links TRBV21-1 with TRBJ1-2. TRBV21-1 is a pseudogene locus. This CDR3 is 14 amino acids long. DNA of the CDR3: TGTGCCAGCAGCCGACTAACATCCAGCTATGGCTACACCTTC. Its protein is CASSRLTSSYGYTF.

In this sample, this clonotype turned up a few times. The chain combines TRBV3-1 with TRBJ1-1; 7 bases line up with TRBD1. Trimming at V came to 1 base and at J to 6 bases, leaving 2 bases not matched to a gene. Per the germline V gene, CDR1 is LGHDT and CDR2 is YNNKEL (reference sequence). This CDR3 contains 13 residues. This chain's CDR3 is CASSQGQGPEAFF. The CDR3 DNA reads TGTGCCAGCAGCCAAGGACAGGGACCTGAAGCTTTCTTT.

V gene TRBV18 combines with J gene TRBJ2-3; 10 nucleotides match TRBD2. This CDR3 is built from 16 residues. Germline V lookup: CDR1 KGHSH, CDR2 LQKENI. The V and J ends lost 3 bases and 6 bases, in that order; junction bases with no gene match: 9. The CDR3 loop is CASSPMGTSVSDTQYF. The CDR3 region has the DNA TGTGCCAGCTCACCTATGGGGACTAGCGTTTCGGATACGCAGTATTTT.

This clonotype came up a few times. The DNA for the CDR3 is TGTGCCAGCAGTCGGGACAGGTGGGGCGAGCAGTACTTC. Amino acids: CASSRDRWGEQYF. The V gene is TRBV6-2 or TRBV6-3, the J gene TRBJ2-7; TRBD1 agrees at 8 bases. Germline loops: CDR1 MNHEY, CDR2 SVGEGT. The CDR3 length is 13 residues. J gave up 6 bases and V 5 bases, and 6 bases lay outside the gene matches.

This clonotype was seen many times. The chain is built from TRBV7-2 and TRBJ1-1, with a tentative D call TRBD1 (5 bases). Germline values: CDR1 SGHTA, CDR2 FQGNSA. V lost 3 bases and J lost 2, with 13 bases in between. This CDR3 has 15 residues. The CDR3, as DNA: TGTGCCAGCAGCTTGATGGCAGGGCTAAACACTGAAGCTTTCTTT. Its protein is CASSLMAGLNTEAFF.

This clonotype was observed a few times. The CDR3 DNA reads TGCAGTGCTGGGACTAGCGGGAGGGCAGATACGCAGTATTTT. Residues: CSAGTSGRADTQYF. V and J are TRBV20-1 and TRBJ2-3; TRBD2 matches at 16 bases. The ends lost 5 bases at V and 4 bases at J; junction bases unmatched: 0. The CDR3 covers 14 residues. CDR1 is DFQATT and CDR2 is SNEGSKA in the germline V gene (reference sequence).

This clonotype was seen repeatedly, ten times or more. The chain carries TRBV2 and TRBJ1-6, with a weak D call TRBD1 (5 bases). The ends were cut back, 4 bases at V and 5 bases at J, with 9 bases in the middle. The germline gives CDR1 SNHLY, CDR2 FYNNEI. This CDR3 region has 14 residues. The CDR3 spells CASSVQGNNSPLHF. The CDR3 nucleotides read TGTGCCAGCAGTGTGCAGGGAAATAATTCACCCCTCCACTTT.

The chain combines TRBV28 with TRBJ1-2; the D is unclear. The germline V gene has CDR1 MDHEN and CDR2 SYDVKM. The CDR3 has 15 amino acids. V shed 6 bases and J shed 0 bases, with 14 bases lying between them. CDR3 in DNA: TGTGCCAGCAGAGAGGACTACAGCACTAACTATGGCTACACCTTC. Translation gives CASREDYSTNYGYTF.

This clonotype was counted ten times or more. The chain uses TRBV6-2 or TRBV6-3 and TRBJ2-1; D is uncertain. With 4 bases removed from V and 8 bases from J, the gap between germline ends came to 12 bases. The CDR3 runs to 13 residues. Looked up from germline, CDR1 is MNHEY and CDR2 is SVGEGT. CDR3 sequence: CASSSEPEDEQFF. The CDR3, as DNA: TGTGCCAGCAGTTCAGAACCAGAAGATGAGCAGTTCTTC.

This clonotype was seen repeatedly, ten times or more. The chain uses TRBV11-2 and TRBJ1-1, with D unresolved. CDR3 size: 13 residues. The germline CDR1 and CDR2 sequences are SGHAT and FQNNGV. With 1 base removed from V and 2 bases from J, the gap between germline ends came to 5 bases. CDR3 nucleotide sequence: TGTGCCAGCAGCTTAGTACATAACACTGAAGCTTTCTTT. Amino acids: CASSLVHNTEAFF.

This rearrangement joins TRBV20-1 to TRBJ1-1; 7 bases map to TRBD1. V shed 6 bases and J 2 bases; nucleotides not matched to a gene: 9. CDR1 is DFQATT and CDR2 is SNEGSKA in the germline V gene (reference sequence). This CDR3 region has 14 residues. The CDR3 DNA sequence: TGCAGTGCGCCGGACAGGCGAGGTAACACTGAAGCTTTCTTT. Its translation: CSAPDRRGNTEAFF.